These 21 T cell receptor beta chains were sequenced from one sample in a study of blood T cell repertoires in COVID-19. TCRdb's copy holds only in-frame clones and misses some; the assay was immunoSEQ multiplex PCR. This sample has over 200,000 clones, with 70% to 90% found just once. The specimen sequenced was PBMCs or T cells enriched from blood (not recorded which). Receptors originate from a woman between 45 and 60 years old in a cohort exposed to, infected with or recovered from COVID-19 (not recorded which).

This rearrangement joins TRBV7-9 to TRBJ1-1; TRBD1 matches 8 bases. Trimming at V came to 5 bases and at J to 1 base, leaving 9 bases not matched to a gene. CDR1 and CDR2 (germline): SEHNR, FQNEAQ (reference sequence). This CDR3 has 16 residues. This CDR3 reads CASSLGQGEWNTEAFF. The CDR3 DNA is TGTGCCAGCAGCCTCGGACAGGGTGAATGGAACACTGAAGCTTTCTTT.

V gene TRBV28 combines with J gene TRBJ2-3; a weak D match, TRBD2 (7 bases). This CDR3 is 15 amino acids long. The V gene's germline CDR1 is MDHEN and CDR2 SYDVKM. Trimming removed 5 bases at V and 2 bases at J, with 14 bases between. In nucleotides, the CDR3 is TGTGCCAGCAGTCTCGAGGGGGGGGCCACAGATACGCAGTATTTT. This translates into CASSLEGGATDTQYF.

The chain combines TRBV7-9 with TRBJ2-7, with 7 positions matching TRBD1. After removal of 1 base from V and 5 bases from J, the junction contained 8 bases not matched to a gene. The germline CDR1 and CDR2 sequences are SEHNR and FQNEAQ (reference sequence). The CDR3 totals 15 residues. For the CDR3, the DNA is TGTGCCAGCAGCTTAGACAGGGGTCGTTGGGACGAGCAGTACTTC. Its protein is CASSLDRGRWDEQYF.

The rearrangement uses TRBV18 and TRBJ2-3, with D hard to call. The CDR3 sequence is 15 residues long. Germline assignment: CDR1 KGHSH and CDR2 LQKENI. V lost 3 bases and J lost 2, with 12 bases in between. The CDR3 region is CASSPGRLYTDTQYF. In nucleotides, the CDR3 is TGTGCCAGCTCACCTGGAAGACTCTACACAGATACGCAGTATTTT.

The rearrangement joins TRBV27 to TRBJ2-7; 8 positions match TRBD1. Looked up from germline, CDR1 is MNHEY and CDR2 is SMNVEV (reference sequence). The CDR3 runs 11 residues. V was clipped by 9 bases and J by 3 bases; unmatched bases: 1. CDR3 in amino acids: CARDRDYEQYF. The CDR3 DNA is TGTGCCAGGGACAGGGACTACGAGCAGTACTTC.

The gene calls are TRBV2 and TRBJ1-1, with D tentatively TRBD1 (5 bases). CDR1 SNHLY and CDR2 FYNNEI come from the germline V gene. V lost 7 bases and J 4 bases, leaving 13 bases between the germline ends. The CDR3 loop spans 13 amino acids. CDR3 residues: CASTQGWFTEAFF. The CDR3 region has the DNA TGTGCCAGCACCCAGGGTTGGTTCACTGAAGCTTTCTTT.

The V and J genes are TRBV18 and TRBJ1-1; D remains unclear. The CDR3 totals 13 residues. Trimming took 3 bases from V and 4 from J, leaving 9 bases between them. Germline V gives CDR1 KGHSH, CDR2 LQKENI. CDR3 nucleotide sequence: TGTGCCAGCTCACCCCTCCGGGGCACTGAAGCTTTCTTT. This gives the protein CASSPLRGTEAFF.

The chain recombines TRBV19 with TRBJ1-5, with a tentative D call TRBD1 (6 bases). CDR1 is LNHDA and CDR2 is SQIVND in the germline V gene (reference sequence). The CDR3 contains 15 residues. The V and J ends lost 1 base and 9 bases respectively, with 16 bases between them. The CDR3 region is CASSIGDISIRPQHF. CDR3 DNA: TGTGCCAGTAGTATAGGGGACATATCCATACGGCCCCAGCATTTT.

The V gene is TRBV2, the J gene TRBJ1-2; D unclear. V was pared by 7 bases and J by 1 base, with 10 bases between. The CDR3 is 13 amino acids. Germline CDR1 reads SNHLY; CDR2 reads FYNNEI. The CDR3 DNA sequence: TGTGCCAGCATGAGGAGTTATAACTATGGCTACACCTTC. Its translation is CASMRSYNYGYTF.

CDR3 sequence: CASSQGGGKSDTQYF. In DNA, the CDR3 is TGTGCCAGCAGCCAAGGAGGGGGCAAATCAGATACGCAGTATTTT. The chain recombines TRBV3-1 (or the pseudogene TRBV3-2) with TRBJ2-3; 7 bases match TRBD1. After removal of 1 base from V and 4 bases from J, the junction contained 5 bases not matched to a gene. CDR3 length equals 15 residues. Germline V lookup: CDR1 LGHDT, CDR2 YNNKEL (reference sequence).

The rearrangement uses TRBV7-3 and TRBJ2-7, with 8 bases matching TRBD2. V dropped 5 bases and J dropped 7; count of bases not matched to a gene: 13. The length of the CDR3 is 15 residues. Germline V gives CDR1 SGHTA, CDR2 FQGTGA. CDR3 sequence (DNA): TGTGCCAGCAGCATTTCGGGGGGGCCTTTAAAGGAGCAGTACTTC. Protein product: CASSISGGPLKEQYF.

The chain employs TRBV29-1 and TRBJ1-2; tentative D call: TRBD1 (6 bases). V was shortened by 5 bases and J by 4 bases, with 14 bases between the two germline ends. The CDR3 totals 13 residues. Per germline, CDR1 SQVTM and CDR2 ANQGSEA. CDR3 sequence (DNA): TGCAGCGTTCAGCCAGGGGTGGGCTATGGCTACACCTTC. This sequence encodes CSVQPGVGYGYTF. Drawing the rest from reference TRBV29-1 and TRBJ1-2, the complete variable domain is SAVISQKPSRDICQRGTSLTIQCQVDSQVTMMFWYRQQPGQSLTLIATANQGSEATYESGFVIDKFPISRPNLTFSTLTVSNMSPEDSSIYLCSVQPGVGYGYTFGSGTRLTVV.

This rearrangement joins TRBV6-5 to TRBJ1-2, with TRBD1 as a possible D gene (5 bases). Germline V gene lookup returns CDR1 MNHEY and CDR2 SVGAGI. The CDR3 has 14 residues. With 6 bases removed from V and 4 bases from J, the gap between germline ends came to 15 bases. The CDR3: CASRSRQTSYGYTF. CDR3 DNA sequence: TGTGCCAGCAGATCTAGACAGACCTCCTATGGCTACACCTTC.

This chain uses TRBV7-2 with TRBJ1-2, with 7 bases lining up with TRBD1. Germline loops: CDR1 SGHTA, CDR2 FQGNSA. The CDR3 length is 15 residues. V trimming: 2 bases; J trimming: 5 bases; junction bases outside the gene matches: 8. The DNA for the CDR3 is TGTGCCAGCAGCTTAAGAGACAGGGCGCCGTATGGCTACACCTTC. Translation: CASSLRDRAPYGYTF.

The gene calls are TRBV30 and TRBJ2-7; maybe TRBD2 (5 bases). The V gene's germline CDR1 is GTSNPN and CDR2 SVGIG (reference sequence). The germline V and J ends were trimmed by 4 bases and 0 bases, with 13 bases remaining between them. CDR3 length: 14 amino acids. In DNA, the CDR3 is TGTGCCTGGACAAAGGGCGGGTCCTCCTACGAGCAGTACTTC. It translates to CAWTKGGSSYEQYF. Full variable domain (remainder filled in from reference TRBV30 and TRBJ2-7): SQTIHQWPATLVQPVGSPLSLECTVEGTSNPNLYWYRQAAGRGLQLLFYSVGIGQISSEVPQNLSASRPQDRQFILSSKKLLLSDSGFYLCAWTKGGSSYEQYFGPGTRLTVT.

This clone was observed a handful of times. The rearrangement uses TRBV24-1 and TRBJ2-1; 7 bases align to TRBD1. The ends lost 5 bases at V and 3 bases at J; junction bases unmatched: 6. Per the germline V gene, CDR1 is KGHDR and CDR2 is SFDVKD. The CDR3 spans 15 residues. The CDR3 DNA reads TGTGCCACCAGTGGGTCCAGGGACAGCTACAATGAGCAGTTCTTC. Its protein product is CATSGSRDSYNEQFF.

The chain recombines TRBV3-1 (or the pseudogene TRBV3-2) with TRBJ1-1; the match to TRBD1 covers 7 bases. The CDR3 runs 13 residues. J was trimmed by 6 bases and V by 7 bases; bases with no gene match: 8. CDR1 is LGHDT and CDR2 is YNNKEL in the germline V gene (reference sequence). The CDR3 region is CASTEQGWAEAFF. The CDR3 bases are TGTGCCAGCACGGAACAGGGGTGGGCTGAAGCTTTCTTT.

The chain links TRBV3-1 (or the pseudogene TRBV3-2) to TRBJ2-7; D might be TRBD1 (5 bases). V lost 6 bases to trimming and J lost 1 base, with 10 bases between them. In germline, CDR1 is LGHDT, CDR2 YNNKEL (reference sequence). The CDR3 runs to 13 residues. The CDR3, as DNA: TGTGCCAGCAGGACAGTTTCTTCCTACGAGCAGTACTTC. It yields the protein CASRTVSSYEQYF.

The sample holds a few counts of this clone. This chain connects TRBV27 to TRBJ1-4; 9 positions match TRBD1. The CDR3 spans 15 residues. Unmatched junction bases numbered 2, after V lost 0 bases and J lost 6 bases. Germline V gives CDR1 MNHEY, CDR2 SMNVEV (reference sequence). The CDR3 reads CASSLSDRGYEKLFF. The DNA of the CDR3 is TGTGCCAGCAGTTTATCGGACAGGGGATATGAAAAACTGTTTTTT. Drawing the rest from reference TRBV27 and TRBJ1-4, the complete variable domain is EAQVTQNPRYLITVTGKKLTVTCSQNMNHEYMSWYRQDPGLGLRQIYYSMNVEVTDKGDVPEGYKVSRKEKRNFPLILESPSPNQTSLYFCASSLSDRGYEKLFFGSGTQLSVL.

The chain combines TRBV7-2 with TRBJ2-2; the match to TRBD2 covers 14 bases. This CDR3 comprises 16 residues. V shed 5 bases and J 6 bases; nucleotides not matched to a gene: 5. Germline V CDR1 and CDR2: SGHTA, FQGNSA. CDR3 amino acids: CASSARLAGGPGELFF. The CDR3 nucleotides read TGTGCCAGCAGCGCCAGACTAGCGGGGGGGCCCGGGGAGCTGTTTTTT.

The rearrangement links TRBV3-1 (or the pseudogene TRBV3-2) to TRBJ2-3, with D unclear. The CDR3 is made up of 13 amino acids. The germline V gene has CDR1 LGHDT and CDR2 YNNKEL (reference sequence). The ends were cut back, 0 bases at V and 5 bases at J, with 6 bases in the middle. CDR3 DNA sequence: TGTGCCAGCAGCCAAGAATCCGGAGATACGCAGTATTTT. It is translated as CASSQESGDTQYF.